Sequencing of this T cell receptor (beta chain) was carried out in a study of response to subunit inactivated influenza vaccine. The study's findings and limits: The study's authors posited that every seasonal influenza vaccination enlists few new T cells.

Each CDR3 protein gets one entry after TCRdb re-called the RT-PCR reads with MiXCR. The profile covers more than 700,000 distinct CDR3 sequences, with around 20% appearing a single time and roughly 10% taken by the ten largest. Germline V lookup: CDR1 MNHEY, CDR2 SVGAGI. V gave up 1 base and J gave up 2 bases; unmatched junction bases: 1. This CDR3 region has 14 residues. The table lists this clonotype with a few counts. The antigen remains unidentified. The clonotype originates from a man aged 50-59 years who received an inactivated influenza vaccine. The genes are TRBV6-5 and TRBJ2-7; 8 bases align to TRBD2. Sequenced material: PBMCs from blood, taken 5 days after vaccination. CDR3 coding DNA: TGTGCCAGCAGTTACTTCGGGGGGGCCTACGAGCAGTACTTC. Protein product: CASSYFGGAYEQYF.